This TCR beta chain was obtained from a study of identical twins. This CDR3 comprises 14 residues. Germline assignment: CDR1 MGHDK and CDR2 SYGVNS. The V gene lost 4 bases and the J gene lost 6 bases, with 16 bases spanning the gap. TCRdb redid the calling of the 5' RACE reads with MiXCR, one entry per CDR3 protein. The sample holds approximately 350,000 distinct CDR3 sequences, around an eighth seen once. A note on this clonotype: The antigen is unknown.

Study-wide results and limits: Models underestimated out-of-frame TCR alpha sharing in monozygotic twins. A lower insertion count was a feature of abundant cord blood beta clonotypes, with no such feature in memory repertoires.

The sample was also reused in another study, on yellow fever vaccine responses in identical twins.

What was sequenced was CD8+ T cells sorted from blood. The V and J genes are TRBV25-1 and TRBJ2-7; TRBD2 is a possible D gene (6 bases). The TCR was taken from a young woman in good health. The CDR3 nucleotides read TGTGCCAGCAGTGCCTATCGTCTCGGGGGCGAGCAGTACTTC. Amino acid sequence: CASSAYRLGGEQYF.